Listed below are T cell receptor beta chains from one sample, sequenced in a study of molecular identifiers for immune sequencing clone quantification. TCRdb re-called the PCR reads through MiXCR, storing one row per CDR3 protein. The table has a few hundred thousand distinct CDR3 sequences, about a fifth seen once. Sequencing was carried out using naive CD8+ T cells from blood, with Jurkat cell RNA spiked in. The receptors derive from a human donor in good health. Some libraries in this study had Jurkat cell RNA spiked in. The CDR3 runs from the conserved cysteine through the conserved F or W. The order of the fields is J gene, D gene, clone size, V gene, CDR3 protein, CDR3 DNA. A D gene is named only where the DNA matches it firmly. Size is stated for part of the rows, as once, few or many counts, or as a class when the clone is expanded.

>TRBJ2-2|TRBD2|.|TRBV12-5
CASGLVLGLAGELAGELFF
TGTGCTAGTGGTTTGGTACTGGGACTAGCGGGAGAGTTGGCCGGGGAGCTGTTTTTT
>TRBJ1-1|.|few|TRBV20-1
CSASEGWNTEAFF
TGCAGTGCTAGCGAGGGATGGAACACTGAAGCTTTCTTT
>TRBJ2-3|TRBD1|.|TRBV27
CASSFSGTGWTDTQYF
TGTGCCAGCAGTTTTTCCGGGACAGGGTGGACAGATACGCAGTATTTT
>TRBJ1-1|TRBD1|.|TRBV4-3
CASSQDSWTGGTEAFF
TGCGCCAGCAGCCAAGATAGCTGGACAGGGGGCACTGAAGCTTTCTTT
>TRBJ2-7|.|many|TRBV3-1
CASSQDKGQFYEQYF
TGTGCCAGCAGCCAAGATAAAGGGCAGTTTTACGAGCAGTACTTC
>TRBJ1-5|.|many|TRBV6-2/TRBV6-3
CASSPLGQPQHF
TGTGCCAGCAGTCCACTGGGTCAGCCCCAGCATTTT
>TRBJ1-1|.|many|TRBV23-1
CASSQYYRDIGRDTEAFF
TGCGCCAGCAGTCAATACTACCGGGACATAGGGCGGGACACTGAAGCTTTCTTT
>TRBJ2-1|TRBD2|.|TRBV27
CASSLRASGYNEQFF
TGTGCCAGCAGTTTACGGGCTAGCGGGTACAATGAGCAGTTCTTC
>TRBJ2-3|.|.|TRBV6-5
CASSLTGPDTQYF
TGTGCCAGCAGTCTAACAGGGCCAGATACGCAGTATTTT
>TRBJ1-5|TRBD1|.|TRBV24-1
CATSDSQGDQPQHF
TGTGCCACCAGTGATTCACAGGGGGATCAGCCCCAGCATTTT
>TRBJ2-1|TRBD1|few|TRBV7-2
CASSLKGGTGLMLGYNEQFF
TGTGCCAGCAGCTTAAAGGGCGGGACAGGGCTCATGTTGGGCTACAATGAGCAGTTCTTC
>TRBJ2-1|.|.|TRBV7-2
CASSPSPEQFF
TGTGCCAGCAGCCCCTCGCCCGAGCAGTTCTTC
>TRBJ1-1|.|many|TRBV6-6
CASSFPSGVGAEAFF
TGTGCCAGCAGCTTTCCGAGTGGTGTAGGAGCTGAAGCTTTCTTT
>TRBJ2-7|TRBD1|.|TRBV2
CASIPEPGQPSEEQYF
TGTGCCAGCATCCCGGAGCCGGGACAGCCTTCGGAAGAGCAGTACTTC
>TRBJ1-3|.|.|TRBV4-3
CASSQDRWGNSGNTIYF
TGCGCCAGCAGCCAAGATCGCTGGGGTAATTCTGGAAACACCATATATTTT
>TRBJ1-1|.|.|TRBV30
CVWSVYANTEAFF
TGTGTCTGGAGTGTTTACGCTAACACTGAAGCTTTCTTT
>TRBJ2-1|.|.|TRBV5-1
CASRPPGVSSYNEQFF
TGCGCCAGCAGACCCCCAGGGGTAAGCTCCTACAATGAGCAGTTCTTC
>TRBJ1-6|.|.|TRBV30
CAWSVQSSYNSPLHF
TGTGCCTGGAGTGTACAGAGCTCCTATAATTCACCCCTCCACTTT
>TRBJ2-2|TRBD1|.|TRBV4-3
CASSQDGQGNTGELFF
TGCGCCAGCAGCCAAGACGGACAGGGGAACACCGGGGAGCTGTTTTTT
>TRBJ2-2|.|.|TRBV7-9
CASSSGLAGELFF
TGTGCCAGCAGCTCGGGTCTTGCCGGGGAGCTGTTTTTT
>TRBJ2-7|.|.|TRBV7-2
CASSITQSASPLEQYF
TGTGCCAGCAGCATCACACAGAGCGCGAGTCCCCTCGAGCAGTACTTC
>TRBJ1-2|TRBD1|.|TRBV2
CASSEPIQGTSDGYTF
TGTGCCAGCAGTGAACCTATACAGGGGACGTCTGATGGCTACACCTTC
>TRBJ1-1|TRBD1|few|TRBV20-1
CSAREGTAEAFF
TGCAGTGCTAGAGAGGGGACAGCTGAAGCTTTCTTT
>TRBJ2-5|.|few|TRBV6-2/TRBV6-3
CASSYIGSGETQYF
TGTGCCAGCAGTTACATCGGGTCCGGGGAGACCCAGTACTTC
>TRBJ2-5|.|.|TRBV25-1
CASSEYIPGPSQETQYF
TGTGCCAGCAGTGAATATATTCCGGGACCCTCCCAAGAGACCCAGTACTTC
>TRBJ2-1|TRBD2|many|TRBV5-6
CASSPGLAVNEQFF
TGTGCCAGCAGCCCGGGACTAGCGGTAAATGAGCAGTTCTTC